A selection of T cell receptor beta chains follows, all from one sample in a study of blood T cell repertoires in COVID-19. Libraries were prepared by immunoSEQ multiplex PCR; TCRdb keeps only in-frame clonotypes and omits some of them. The table includes a few hundred thousand clones, about 89% detected once. The sample was peripheral blood. The receptor source for this set is a woman in her fifties or sixties with acute or convalescent COVID-19. Each CDR3 is given with its conserved first and last residue.

16 | TRBV7-8 | CASSSPRAGMAYEQYF
15 | TRBV5-5 | CASSYGQGRAETQYF
15 | TRBV11-1 | CASSLSGGSNEKLFF
13 | TRBV28 | CAGQGANNQPQHF
16 | TRBV27 | CASSLSPTGMTDTQYF
13 | TRBV6-6 | CASLGGARYEQYF
16 | TRBV15 | CATSRGDGRSPYEQYF
15 | TRBV5-1 | CASSPVTGGNYEQYF
11 | TRBV29-1 | CSVRGPEAQYF
19 | TRBV5-1 | CASSFSGTSGSGDTDTQYF
15 | TRBV19 | CATTSGQVAPYEQYF
14 | TRBV5-1 | CASSEASGANVLTF
16 | TRBV27 | CASSFSLAHLYYEQYF
23 | TRBV9 | CASSVTPPGQGQLGGKATDTQYF
16 | TRBV9 | CASSVALRTRDNEQFF
14 | TRBV6-5 | CASSYTGQYYGYTF
15 | TRBV7-2 | CASSLGDRSNEKLFF
13 | TRBV6-5 | CASSYSPGTEAFF
13 | TRBV6-5 | CASSRTFQETQYF
14 | TRBV11-2 | CASSLDPAYNEQFF
13 | TRBV20-1 | CSASGGQVNEQFF
15 | TRBV4-2 | CASSQYTGEPYEQYF
16 | TRBV6-1 | CASSEGAGWTPYEQYF
13 | TRBV7-9 | CASSSQSNTEAFF
15 | TRBV7-2 | CASSLRRVTDNEQFF
14 | TRBV6-5 | CASTQGGSNQPQHF
14 | TRBV13 | CASRERRATGELFF
12 | TRBV27 | CASSLQGNEQFF
14 | TRBV6-2/TRBV6-3 | CASNPSGGVYEQYF
15 | TRBV9 | CASSVTVSTNEKLFF
16 | TRBV14 | CASSPRTGRDTDTQYF
15 | TRBV6-5 | CASGTKTGAGNTIYF
13 | TRBV13 | CASSRTGVNEQFF
15 | TRBV6-6 | CASSNPRGAGNTIYF
13 | TRBV19 | CASSIVRAETQYF
13 | TRBV6-5 | CASSQYRDTEAFF
14 | TRBV28 | CASSSRGRSIGYTF
16 | TRBV7-6 | CASSSSTGWDTGELFF